A selection of T cell receptor beta chains follows, all from one sample in a study of shared clonotypes between healthy human individuals. Data came from immunoSEQ multiplex PCR; TCRdb stores just in-frame clones and leaves some out. The sample yields about 480,000 clones, roughly 78% seen once. Sequenced sample: PBMCs. Receptors were obtained from a woman aged 40-49 years in good health. Some clones in this sample may be carry-over from other donors' samples. Both conserved end residues are part of each CDR3. Fields, in order: D gene, clone size, V gene, J gene, CDR3 DNA, CDR3 protein. A D gene is named only where the DNA matches it firmly. Rows may omit the clone size; those that give it use once, few, many or a size class.

d_call: TRBD2; clone_size: NA; v_call: TRBV6-5; j_call: TRBJ2-7; cdr3_nt: TGTGCCAGCAGTACGACTAGCGGGAGCTCCTACGAGCAGTACTTC; cdr3_aa: CASSTTSGSSYEQYF
d_call: TRBD2; clone_size: NA; v_call: TRBV7-6; j_call: TRBJ2-1; cdr3_nt: TGTGCCAGCAGCCGCTCGCCCCCCCGGAGCGGGAGTTTAAATGAGCAGTTCTTC; cdr3_aa: CASSRSPPRSGSLNEQFF
d_call: TRBD2; clone_size: NA; v_call: TRBV11-2; j_call: TRBJ2-2; cdr3_nt: TGTGCCGACCGACTAGCTCGAGACACCGGGGAGCTGTTTTTT; cdr3_aa: CADRLARDTGELFF
d_call: NA; clone_size: NA; v_call: TRBV28; j_call: TRBJ2-1; cdr3_nt: TGTGCCAGCAGTGTCGCGGACGGGGTCAATGAGCAGTTCTTC; cdr3_aa: CASSVADGVNEQFF
d_call: NA; clone_size: NA; v_call: TRBV7-2; j_call: TRBJ2-5; cdr3_nt: TGTGCCAGCAGTCGGCGGAGGTCCTCCTCATTAGAGACCCAGTACTTC; cdr3_aa: CASSRRRSSSLETQYF
d_call: TRBD1; clone_size: many; v_call: TRBV7-2; j_call: TRBJ1-3; cdr3_nt: TGTGCCAGCAGCTTCAGACAGGGCTCCAGTGGAAACACCATATATTTT; cdr3_aa: CASSFRQGSSGNTIYF
d_call: NA; clone_size: NA; v_call: TRBV19; j_call: TRBJ1-1; cdr3_nt: TGTGCCAGTAGTATGGTGTCGGGGGGACGTTTTTCGGGCACTGAAGCTTTCTTT; cdr3_aa: CASSMVSGGRFSGTEAFF
d_call: NA; clone_size: NA; v_call: TRBV5-4; j_call: TRBJ1-2; cdr3_nt: TGTGCCAGCAGCGAGGCAGGGGTACGGTCTAACTATGGCTACACCTTC; cdr3_aa: CASSEAGVRSNYGYTF
d_call: NA; clone_size: NA; v_call: TRBV7-9; j_call: TRBJ1-4; cdr3_nt: TGTGCCAGCAGGGCGGGGTACAGGGCAACTAATGAAAAACTGTTTTTT; cdr3_aa: CASRAGYRATNEKLFF
d_call: NA; clone_size: NA; v_call: TRBV10-3; j_call: TRBJ2-5; cdr3_nt: TGTGCCATCAGTGAGTTGTTCTACCAGAAAACCAATCAAGAGACCCAGTACTTC; cdr3_aa: CAISELFYQKTNQETQYF
d_call: NA; clone_size: NA; v_call: TRBV28; j_call: TRBJ2-7; cdr3_nt: TGTGCCTCCAGGGGCTGGCGGGGGTCCTACGAGCAGTACTTC; cdr3_aa: CASRGWRGSYEQYF
d_call: NA; clone_size: NA; v_call: TRBV7-9; j_call: TRBJ2-7; cdr3_nt: TGTGCCAGCAGCCTGAGGGCCGGAAGCTCCTACGAGCAGTACTTC; cdr3_aa: CASSLRAGSSYEQYF
d_call: TRBD1; clone_size: few; v_call: TRBV6-4; j_call: TRBJ2-6; cdr3_nt: TGTGCCAGCAGTCCGACAGGGGGGAGCTCTGGGGCCAACGTCCTGACTTTC; cdr3_aa: CASSPTGGSSGANVLTF
d_call: NA; clone_size: few; v_call: TRBV30; j_call: TRBJ1-1; cdr3_nt: TGTGCCTGGACAGGCCTCCCGAACACTGAAGCTTTCTTT; cdr3_aa: CAWTGLPNTEAFF
d_call: NA; clone_size: NA; v_call: TRBV7-3; j_call: TRBJ2-7; cdr3_nt: TGTGCCAGCAGCTTAAGCCGGCTGAAATCCTACGAGCAGTACTTC; cdr3_aa: CASSLSRLKSYEQYF
d_call: NA; clone_size: NA; v_call: TRBV15; j_call: TRBJ2-5; cdr3_nt: TGTGCCACCAGCAGAGATCATGGAACCCAGTACTTC; cdr3_aa: CATSRDHGTQYF
d_call: TRBD2; clone_size: NA; v_call: TRBV7-9; j_call: TRBJ2-3; cdr3_nt: TGTGCCAGCAGCTTAGTCTTGGGGGAGGGTCTAGCAGATACGCAGTATTTT; cdr3_aa: CASSLVLGEGLADTQYF
d_call: TRBD1; clone_size: NA; v_call: TRBV5-1; j_call: TRBJ2-1; cdr3_nt: TGCGCCAGCAGCCTACAGGGGGCGTCGTACAATGAGCAGTTCTTC; cdr3_aa: CASSLQGASYNEQFF
d_call: NA; clone_size: few; v_call: TRBV7-3; j_call: TRBJ2-1; cdr3_nt: TGTGCCAGCAGCGACCAGGGCGGAAGGGGAGATGAGCAGTTCTTC; cdr3_aa: CASSDQGGRGDEQFF
d_call: NA; clone_size: NA; v_call: TRBV30; j_call: TRBJ2-5; cdr3_nt: TGTGCCTGGAGTCCCATTGACGAGACCCAGTACTTC; cdr3_aa: CAWSPIDETQYF
d_call: TRBD2; clone_size: NA; v_call: TRBV29-1; j_call: TRBJ2-1; cdr3_nt: TGCAGCGTTGTACTAGCGGTCAGGAATGAGCAGTTCTTC; cdr3_aa: CSVVLAVRNEQFF
d_call: NA; clone_size: NA; v_call: TRBV6-6; j_call: TRBJ2-2; cdr3_nt: TGTGCCAGCAGGGAGGGGAGTGTGGTCACCGGGGAGCTGTTTTTT; cdr3_aa: CASREGSVVTGELFF
d_call: NA; clone_size: NA; v_call: TRBV19; j_call: TRBJ2-7; cdr3_nt: TGTGCCAGTAGTAACGATAACTACGAGCAGTACTTC; cdr3_aa: CASSNDNYEQYF
d_call: NA; clone_size: NA; v_call: TRBV5-1; j_call: TRBJ2-1; cdr3_nt: TGCGCCAGCGCCGCCACAGGCCTATACGGGTCCTACAATGAGCAGTTCTTC; cdr3_aa: CASAATGLYGSYNEQFF
d_call: TRBD2; clone_size: NA; v_call: TRBV5-4; j_call: TRBJ2-1; cdr3_nt: TGTGCCAGCAGTTTACTAGCGGGAGGGCCTAGGAATGAGCAGTTCTTC; cdr3_aa: CASSLLAGGPRNEQFF
d_call: TRBD1; clone_size: NA; v_call: TRBV10-2; j_call: TRBJ1-5; cdr3_nt: TGCGCCAGCAGCAACTTAGGACAGGTAAATCAGCCCCAGCATTTT; cdr3_aa: CASSNLGQVNQPQHF
d_call: NA; clone_size: NA; v_call: TRBV7-3; j_call: TRBJ2-7; cdr3_nt: TGTGCCAGCAGCTTAGGCGGCATTTCCTACGAGCAGTACTTC; cdr3_aa: CASSLGGISYEQYF
d_call: NA; clone_size: NA; v_call: TRBV6-5; j_call: TRBJ1-1; cdr3_nt: TGTGCCAGCAGTTACTCTAACTACAGGGACCGCCCTGAAGCTTTCTTT; cdr3_aa: CASSYSNYRDRPEAFF
d_call: TRBD2; clone_size: NA; v_call: TRBV6-6; j_call: TRBJ2-4; cdr3_nt: TGTGCCACCGGACCGGGACTAGCGTCGGACATTCAGTACTTC; cdr3_aa: CATGPGLASDIQYF
d_call: NA; clone_size: NA; v_call: TRBV5-1; j_call: TRBJ2-7; cdr3_nt: TGCGCCAGCAGCTTGAATGGGTCCCCCTACGAGCAGTACTTC; cdr3_aa: CASSLNGSPYEQYF
d_call: TRBD2; clone_size: NA; v_call: TRBV5-4; j_call: TRBJ2-7; cdr3_nt: TGTGCCAGCAGCTTCGAGACTAGCGGGACACCGTGGAACGAGCAGTACTTC; cdr3_aa: CASSFETSGTPWNEQYF
d_call: NA; clone_size: NA; v_call: TRBV5-1; j_call: TRBJ2-7; cdr3_nt: TGCGCCAGCAGCTTGATGGACAGTACCTACGAGCAGTACTTC; cdr3_aa: CASSLMDSTYEQYF
d_call: TRBD2; clone_size: NA; v_call: TRBV7-9; j_call: TRBJ2-3; cdr3_nt: TGTGCCAGCAGCTTGTCAATACTTGGCGGGAGTATGACAGATACGCAGTATTTT; cdr3_aa: CASSLSILGGSMTDTQYF
d_call: NA; clone_size: NA; v_call: TRBV18; j_call: TRBJ2-7; cdr3_nt: TGTGCCAGCTCACCATACGGGTTGTACGAGCAGTACTTC; cdr3_aa: CASSPYGLYEQYF
d_call: NA; clone_size: once; v_call: TRBV9; j_call: TRBJ2-7; cdr3_nt: TGTGCCAGCAGCGGGACTATGCTGGAAAAGCAGTACTTC; cdr3_aa: CASSGTMLEKQYF
d_call: NA; clone_size: NA; v_call: TRBV30; j_call: TRBJ1-1; cdr3_nt: TGTGCCTGGAACCCCCACCCAAACACTGAAGCTTTCTTT; cdr3_aa: CAWNPHPNTEAFF
d_call: NA; clone_size: NA; v_call: TRBV5-1; j_call: TRBJ2-5; cdr3_nt: TGCGCCAGCAGCTTGGGGGTCAGGTTGCTATACCAAGAGACCCAGTACTTC; cdr3_aa: CASSLGVRLLYQETQYF
d_call: NA; clone_size: few; v_call: TRBV5-1; j_call: TRBJ1-2; cdr3_nt: TGCGCCAGCAGCTTGGACAGGGTTGATGGCTACACCTTC; cdr3_aa: CASSLDRVDGYTF
d_call: TRBD1; clone_size: NA; v_call: TRBV19; j_call: TRBJ1-1; cdr3_nt: TGTGCCAGTTCCCACACAGGGGACACTGAAGCTTTCTTT; cdr3_aa: CASSHTGDTEAFF
d_call: TRBD2; clone_size: NA; v_call: TRBV5-5; j_call: TRBJ2-1; cdr3_nt: TGTGCCAGCAGGTCGGGTGGACTAGCGGATTACAATGAGCAGTTCTTC; cdr3_aa: CASRSGGLADYNEQFF
d_call: NA; clone_size: NA; v_call: TRBV5-6; j_call: TRBJ2-3; cdr3_nt: TGTGCCAGCAGCGTGGTGGGTCTGACGCAGTATTTT; cdr3_aa: CASSVVGLTQYF
d_call: NA; clone_size: NA; v_call: TRBV7-9; j_call: TRBJ2-7; cdr3_nt: TGTGCCAGCAGCCCAACCGGGAGCTCCTACGAGCAGTACTTC; cdr3_aa: CASSPTGSSYEQYF
d_call: TRBD1; clone_size: NA; v_call: TRBV28; j_call: TRBJ2-7; cdr3_nt: TGTGCCAGCAGTTCCATCGGGACAGGGAACTCCTACGAGCAGTACTTC; cdr3_aa: CASSSIGTGNSYEQYF
d_call: NA; clone_size: NA; v_call: TRBV28; j_call: TRBJ2-3; cdr3_nt: TGTGCCAGCAGTTCCCCGACATTCACAGATACGCAGTATTTT; cdr3_aa: CASSSPTFTDTQYF
d_call: TRBD1; clone_size: NA; v_call: TRBV5-1; j_call: TRBJ1-2; cdr3_nt: TGCGCCAGCAGCCCAGACAGGGCCGGCTATGGCTACACCTTC; cdr3_aa: CASSPDRAGYGYTF